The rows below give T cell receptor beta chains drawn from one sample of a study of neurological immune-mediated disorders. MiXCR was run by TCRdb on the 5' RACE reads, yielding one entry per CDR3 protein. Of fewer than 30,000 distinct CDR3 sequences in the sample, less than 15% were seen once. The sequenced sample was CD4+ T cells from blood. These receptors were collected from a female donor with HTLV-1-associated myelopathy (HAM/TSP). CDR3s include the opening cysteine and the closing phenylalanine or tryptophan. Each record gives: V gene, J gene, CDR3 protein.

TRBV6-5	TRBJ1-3	CASSLGQEGNTIYF
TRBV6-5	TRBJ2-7	CASKPGTSGFISYEQYF
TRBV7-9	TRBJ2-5	CASSPGDRQETQYF
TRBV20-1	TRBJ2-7	CSARDVAESSYEQYF
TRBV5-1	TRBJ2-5	CASSLAAAQETQYF
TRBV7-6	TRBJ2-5	CASSPRGNGQETQYF
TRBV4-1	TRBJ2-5	CASSPGLTRGQETQYF
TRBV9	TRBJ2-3	CASSVRGGGNTDTQYF
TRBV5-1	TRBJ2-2	CASSLASTGTYSGELFF
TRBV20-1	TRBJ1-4	CSARDRVNEKLFF
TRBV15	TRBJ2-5	CATSRPERGETQYF
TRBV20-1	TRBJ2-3	CSATLVGTDTQYF
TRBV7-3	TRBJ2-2	CASSLPRAGALTKGELFF
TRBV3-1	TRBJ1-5	CASSRQEDQPQHF
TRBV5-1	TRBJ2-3	CASSLPTDTQYF
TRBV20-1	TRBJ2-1	CSAPGPGLRQFF
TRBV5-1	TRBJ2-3	CASSLQGGGTDTQYF
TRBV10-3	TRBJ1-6	CAISDRSRANSYNSPLHF
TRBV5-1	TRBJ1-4	CASSTTGSEKLFF
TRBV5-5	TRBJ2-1	CASSTRSGPVVYEQFF
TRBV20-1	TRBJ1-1	CSARDRRTGNTEAFF
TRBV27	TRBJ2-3	CASTPLLGNTDTQYF
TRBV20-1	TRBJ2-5	CSARGGLVEETQYF
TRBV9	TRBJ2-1	CASSRAGEPYNEQFF
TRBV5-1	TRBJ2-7	CASSSRDRGTYEQYF
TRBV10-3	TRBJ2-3	CAIKDHEGTDTQYF
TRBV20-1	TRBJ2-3	CSVPGTRADTQYF
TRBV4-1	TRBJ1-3	CASSQDPDRAGNTIYF
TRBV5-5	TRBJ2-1	CASSLRVHSYNEQFF
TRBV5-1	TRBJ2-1	CASSLGQGAYNEQFF